This T cell receptor (beta chain) was identified during a study of liver allograft versus peripheral blood T cells. Whole-study context: In transplanted livers, T cell receptor repertoires were compared with those found in the recipients' peripheral blood. Study-wide findings and caveats: Intragraft T cell receptor repertoires of liver allografts were reportedly distinct from those in peripheral blood.

V lost 7 bases and J 6 bases, leaving 22 bases between the germline ends. Germline lookup yields CDR1 MNHEY and CDR2 SVGAGI. The CDR3 spans 16 residues. In TCRdb, the reads were re-called with MiXCR into one record per CDR3 protein. The sample shows about 16,000 distinct CDR3 sequences, around 21% of them seen only once. There are many counts of this clonotype. What it binds is unknown. The clonotype originates from a human patient who had a liver transplant. These T cells may partly come from the graft donor. The chain uses TRBV6-5 and TRBJ2-1; D is perhaps TRBD1 (6 bases). The CDR3 DNA follows: TGTGCCAGCACCCCTGACAGGACCCTCAATTTCAATGAGCAGTTCTTC. Translated: CASTPDRTLNFNEQFF.